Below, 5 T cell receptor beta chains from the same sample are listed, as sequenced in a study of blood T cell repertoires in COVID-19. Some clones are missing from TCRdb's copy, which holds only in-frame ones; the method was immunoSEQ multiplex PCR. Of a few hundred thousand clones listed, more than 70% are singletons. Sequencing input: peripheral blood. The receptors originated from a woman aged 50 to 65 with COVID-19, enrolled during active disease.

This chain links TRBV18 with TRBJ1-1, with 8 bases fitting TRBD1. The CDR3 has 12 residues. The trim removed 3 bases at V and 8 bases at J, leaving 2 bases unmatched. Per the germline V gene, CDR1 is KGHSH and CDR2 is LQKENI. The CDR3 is CASSPDREEAFF. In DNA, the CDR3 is TGTGCCAGCTCACCGGACAGGGAGGAAGCTTTCTTT.

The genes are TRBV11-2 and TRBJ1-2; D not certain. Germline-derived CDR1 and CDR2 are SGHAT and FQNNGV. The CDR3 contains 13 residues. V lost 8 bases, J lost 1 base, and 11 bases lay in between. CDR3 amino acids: CASAPGVNYGYTF. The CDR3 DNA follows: TGTGCCAGCGCCCCAGGTGTTAACTATGGCTACACCTTC.

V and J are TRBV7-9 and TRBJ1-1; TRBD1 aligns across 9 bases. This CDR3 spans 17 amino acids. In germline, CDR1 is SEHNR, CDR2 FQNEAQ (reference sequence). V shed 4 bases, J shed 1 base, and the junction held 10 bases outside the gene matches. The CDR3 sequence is CASSSLGTGTENTEAFF. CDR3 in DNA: TGTGCCAGCAGCTCCCTTGGGACAGGGACGGAGAACACTGAAGCTTTCTTT.

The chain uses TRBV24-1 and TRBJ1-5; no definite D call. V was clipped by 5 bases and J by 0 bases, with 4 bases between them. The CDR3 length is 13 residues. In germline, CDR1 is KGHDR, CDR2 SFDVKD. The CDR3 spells CATSVDSNQPQHF. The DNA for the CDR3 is TGTGCCACCAGTGTAGATAGCAATCAGCCCCAGCATTTT.

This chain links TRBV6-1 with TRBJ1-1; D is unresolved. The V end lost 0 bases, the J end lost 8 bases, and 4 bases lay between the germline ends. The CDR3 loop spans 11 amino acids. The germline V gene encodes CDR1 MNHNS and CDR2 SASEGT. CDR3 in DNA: TGTGCCAGCAGTGAAGCGCGGGAAGCTTTCTTT. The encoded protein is CASSEAREAFF.